This T cell receptor beta chain was documented in a study of identical twins (dated by TCRdb to the mid-2010s). Broadly, across the study: To test whether fetal clonotypes persist, this study deep-sequenced TCR alpha and beta repertoires from monozygotic twins, from unrelated adults of various ages, and from cord blood. To rule out contamination, replicate twin experiments were performed at different times with different library preparation protocols.

The CDR3 numbers 14 residues from cysteine through phenylalanine. CDR3 DNA only is kept here, 42 bases in frame from base 1. As encoded in the germline V gene, CDR1 is SGHTA while CDR2 is FQGNSA. All donors were healthy Caucasians. About this clonotype itself: The antigen it recognizes is unknown. The junction shows a germline mismatch at one end, possibly a read error.

The full study reports these points: Conclusions relied on cross-sectional statistical analysis, since the same donors could not be followed over many years. Recombination models systematically underestimated out-of-frame TCR alpha sharing in monozygotic twins but agreed with sharing between unrelated individuals. Compared with coincidental sharing between unrelated individuals, out-of-frame TCR alpha sequences shared between twins showed an excess of sequences with low generation probability. In beta out-of-frame sequences, excess twin sharing was weaker, because having fewer shared sequences lowered the signal-to-noise ratio. Invariant T cells such as MAIT and iNKT could partly confound zero-insertion analyses, although diverse VJ usage argued against such confounding for most clonotypes. Abundant cord blood beta clonotypes carried fewer insertions; young adult naive repertoires showed a weaker similar trend, while memory repertoires showed none.

The protocol used for the library was 5' RACE. TCRdb shows the sequencer as Illumina HiSeq 2000. Template switching added a universal primer binding site, and the final cDNA carried a unique molecular identifier that allowed TCR cDNA molecules to be counted accurately. Specific primers in the conserved constant-segment region were used to synthesize first-strand cDNA for TCR alpha and beta chains. To control for contamination, each cDNA library was double barcoded with a SMART-Mk sample barcode plus Illumina barcodes. Two successive PCR steps introduced TruSeq adapter sequences along with Illumina sample barcodes. The TCR alpha and beta cDNA libraries were sequenced on the Illumina HiSeq platform using custom primers. In the source study's methods: MiGEC was used to process raw reads and extract unique molecular identifiers, and MiXCR was used to find CDR3 positions. Recombination models were inferred per individual with the repgenHMM and IGoR tools using an EM algorithm. The tcR package in R was used for shared clonotype analysis, with sharing normalized by the product of cloneset sizes. To study raw recombination without the effects of thymic and clonal selection, out-of-frame nonproductive sequences were analyzed. TCRdb reran the public reads through fastp at Q25 and MiXCR, keeping productive beta chains. Rows are unified per CDR3 protein, each entry keeping the most common DNA and genes. The V and J calls, along with clone size, are taken from TCRdb and not from the paper's own processing. Counted in this sample were 1.5 million to 2 million distinct CDR3 sequences; 32% of them appeared once. The top ten constitute less than 0.35% of the sample.

Recombination linked TRBV7-2 to TRBJ2-3; 7 middle bases align to TRBD1. The sequence came from a newborn girl in good health. Material: cord blood. The CDR3 has the sequence CACSWDRPTDTQYF. The DNA sequence is as follows: TGTGCCTGCAGCTGGGACAGACCCACAGATACGCAGTATTTT.